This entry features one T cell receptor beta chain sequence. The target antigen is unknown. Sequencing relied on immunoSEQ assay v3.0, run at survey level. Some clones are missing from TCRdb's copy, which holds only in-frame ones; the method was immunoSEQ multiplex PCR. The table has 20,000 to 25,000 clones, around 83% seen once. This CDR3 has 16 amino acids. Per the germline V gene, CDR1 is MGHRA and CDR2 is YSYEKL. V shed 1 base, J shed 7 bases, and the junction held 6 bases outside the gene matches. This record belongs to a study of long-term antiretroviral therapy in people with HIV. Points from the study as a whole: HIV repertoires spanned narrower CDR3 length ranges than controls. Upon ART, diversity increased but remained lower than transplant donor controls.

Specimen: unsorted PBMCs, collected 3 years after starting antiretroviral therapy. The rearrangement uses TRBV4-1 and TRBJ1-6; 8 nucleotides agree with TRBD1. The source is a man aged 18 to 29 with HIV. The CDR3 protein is CASSQGGGQVNSPLHF. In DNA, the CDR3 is TGCGCCAGCAGCCAAGGCGGGGGACAGGTCAATTCACCCCTCCACTTT.